The 8 T cell receptor beta chains in this list originate from one sample, sequenced in a study of tumor-infiltrating lymphocytes in primary liver carcinoma. The source of the blood RNA was unsorted whole blood, and germline DNA was extracted as well. The input was 450 to 500 ng total RNA; TCR beta cDNA was made from it with a constant-region primer. The TCR beta library was amplified through three nested multiplex PCR rounds in a modified ARM-PCR procedure. A C-beta reverse primer was combined with TRBV1-TRBV30 forward primers in the first two PCR rounds, and each round had approximately 9 cycles. TCRdb reprocessed the multiplex PCR reads with MiXCR, giving one entry per CDR3 protein. The sample has about 350,000 distinct CDR3 sequences; about 61% are singletons. Sequenced input: peripheral blood. The source of these receptors is a man in his forties or fifties with primary liver carcinoma and hepatitis B virus infection.

Notes on this clonotype: Sequence at one end of the junction differs from germline and may be a read error. V gene TRBV6-2 or TRBV6-3 combines with J gene TRBJ2-3; no firm D call. Looked up from germline, CDR1 is MNHEY and CDR2 is SVGEGT. This CDR3 spans 14 amino acids. The CDR3 nucleotides are TGTGCCATCAGTGAGAATGGACCAAGAGATACGCAGTATTTT. This codes for CAISENGPRDTQYF.

This rearrangement joins TRBV11-2 to TRBJ2-1; 7 bases line up with TRBD2. Unmatched junction bases numbered 14, after V lost 1 base and J lost 11 bases. Germline assignment: CDR1 SGHAT and CDR2 FQNNGV. The CDR3 runs 16 residues. CDR3 sequence (DNA): TGTGCCAGCAGCTTAGTTTGGAGCGGGATATCCTACAAGCAGTTCTTC. It yields the protein CASSLVWSGISYKQFF.

In the case of this clonotype: No conserved phenylalanine or tryptophan is present at the end of the CDR3, so a read error is the likely explanation. This rearrangement joins TRBV11-2 to TRBJ2-7, with D hard to call. Germline V gene lookup returns CDR1 SGHAT and CDR2 FQNNGV. The length of the CDR3 is 12 residues. V was trimmed by 4 bases and J by 3 bases, leaving 7 bases between them. The CDR3: CASSSYGYEQYY. The CDR3 coding sequence is TGTGCCAGCAGCTCATACGGCTACGAGCAGTACTAC.

With regard to this clonotype: One end of the junction does not line up with germline, which may come from a read error. The chain couples TRBV11-2 to TRBJ1-1; 7 nucleotides agree with TRBD1. Germline CDR1 SGHAT, CDR2 FQNNGV. This CDR3 spans 17 amino acids. The CDR3 reads CANCLVPLNRGGTEAFF. The CDR3 DNA is TGCGCCAACTGCTTAGTCCCCTTAAACAGGGGTGGCACTGAAGCTTTCTTT.

The sample holds one count of this clonotype. The rearrangement joins TRBV5-6 to TRBJ2-5, with unresolved D. Germline loops: CDR1 SGHDT, CDR2 YYEEEE. The CDR3 runs to 13 residues. The CDR3 loop reads CVSSLGSQETQYF. CDR3 sequence (DNA): TGTGTTAGCAGCTTGGGTAGCCAAGAGACCCAGTACTTC.

Notes on this clonotype: This sequence may be a read error, since a much larger clone differs from it by one base. The CDR3 DNA reads TGCGCCAGCAGCCAAAGAGATATGAACACTGAAACTTTCTTT. Protein: CASSQRDMNTETFF. The chain has TRBV4-1 and TRBJ1-1; D is unresolved. The CDR3 spans 14 residues. The germline V gene encodes CDR1 MGHRA and CDR2 YSYEKL.

Notes on this clonotype: At one of its ends the junction is not consistent with the germline gene, which may arise from a read error. The chain combines TRBV11-2 with TRBJ2-1; D may be TRBD1 (7 bases). Germline CDR1 SGHAT, CDR2 FQNNGV. The CDR3 has 13 amino acids. CDR3 amino acids: CASRNRGGNEHLF. In nucleotides, the CDR3 is TGTGCCAGCCGGAACAGGGGAGGCAATGAGCATCTCTTC. The entire variable domain, with the rest obtained from reference TRBV11-2 and TRBJ2-1, is as follows: EAGVAQSPRYKIIEKRQSVAFWCNPISGHATLYWYQQILGQGPKLLIQFQNNGVVDDSQLPKDRFSAERLKGVDSTLKIQPAKLEDSAVYLCASRNRGGNEHLFGPGTRLTVL.

Worth noting for this clonotype: A much larger clone is a single base away; this may be a read error. The chain joins TRBV4-2 to TRBJ2-7, with a tentative D call TRBD2 (5 bases). Germline values: CDR1 LGHNA, CDR2 YNFKEQ. The CDR3 extends over 18 amino acids. V dropped 0 bases and J dropped 3 bases, with 21 bases sitting between them. CDR3 residues: CASSQDIAGPGGFYEQYF. CDR3 DNA: TGTGCCAGCAGCCAAGATATTGCCGGCCCCGGCGGGTTCTACGAGCAGTACTTC.